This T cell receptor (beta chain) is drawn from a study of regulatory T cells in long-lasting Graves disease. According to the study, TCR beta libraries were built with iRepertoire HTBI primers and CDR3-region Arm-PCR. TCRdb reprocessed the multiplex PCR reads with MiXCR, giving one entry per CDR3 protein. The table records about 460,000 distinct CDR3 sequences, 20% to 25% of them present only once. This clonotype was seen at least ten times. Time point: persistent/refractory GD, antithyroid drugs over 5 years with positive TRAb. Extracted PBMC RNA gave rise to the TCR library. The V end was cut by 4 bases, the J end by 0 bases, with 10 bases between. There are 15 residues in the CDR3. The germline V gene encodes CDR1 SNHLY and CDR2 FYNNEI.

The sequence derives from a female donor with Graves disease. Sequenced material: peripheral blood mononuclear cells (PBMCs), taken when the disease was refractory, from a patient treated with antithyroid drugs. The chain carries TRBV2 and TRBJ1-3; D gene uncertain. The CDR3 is CASSGSGYSGNTIYF. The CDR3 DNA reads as TGTGCCAGCAGTGGATCGGGGTACTCTGGAAACACCATATATTTT.